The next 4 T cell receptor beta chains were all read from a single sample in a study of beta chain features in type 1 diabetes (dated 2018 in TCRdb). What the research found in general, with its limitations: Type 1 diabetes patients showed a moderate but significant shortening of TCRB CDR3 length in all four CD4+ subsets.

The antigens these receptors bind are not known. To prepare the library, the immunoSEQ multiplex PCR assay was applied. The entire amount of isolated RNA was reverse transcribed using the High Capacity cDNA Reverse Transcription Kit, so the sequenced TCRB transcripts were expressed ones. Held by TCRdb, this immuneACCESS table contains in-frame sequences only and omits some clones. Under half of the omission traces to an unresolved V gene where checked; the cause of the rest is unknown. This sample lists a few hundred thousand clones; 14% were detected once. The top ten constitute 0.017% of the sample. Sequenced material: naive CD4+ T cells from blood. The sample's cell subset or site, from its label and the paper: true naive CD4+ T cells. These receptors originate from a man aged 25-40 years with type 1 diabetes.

CDR3 region: CASSQEVQGSTYEQYF. CDR3 in DNA: TGCGCCAGCAGCCAAGAGGTCCAGGGAAGCACCTACGAGCAGTACTTC. The chain combines TRBV4-3 with TRBJ2-7, with D possibly TRBD1 on 5 matching bases. V was clipped by 0 bases and J by 2 bases, with 14 bases between them. Germline V gene data show CDR1 as LGHNA and CDR2 as YSLEER. The CDR3 totals 16 residues.

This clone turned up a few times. The CDR3 sequence: CTGRGGSETQYF. The DNA for the CDR3 is TGCACCGGGCGGGGGGGTAGTGAGACCCAGTACTTC. The rearrangement links TRBV29-1 to TRBJ2-5; 9 bases align to TRBD2. Germline CDR1 and CDR2: SQVTM and ANQGSEA. The CDR3 length is 12 residues.

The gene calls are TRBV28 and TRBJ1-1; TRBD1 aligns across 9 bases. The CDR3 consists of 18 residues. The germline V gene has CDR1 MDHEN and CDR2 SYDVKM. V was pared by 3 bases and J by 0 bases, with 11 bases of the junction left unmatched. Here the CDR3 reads CASSFGGGQGSLNTEAFF. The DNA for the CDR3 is TGTGCCAGCAGTTTTGGTGGGGGACAGGGATCGTTGAACACTGAAGCTTTCTTT.

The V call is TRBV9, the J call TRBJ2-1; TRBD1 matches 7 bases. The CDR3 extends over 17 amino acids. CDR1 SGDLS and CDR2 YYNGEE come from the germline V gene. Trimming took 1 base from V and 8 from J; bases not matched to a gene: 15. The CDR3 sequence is CASSVLSQGAGGHEQFF. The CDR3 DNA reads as TGTGCCAGCAGCGTACTAAGCCAAGGGGCAGGGGGTCATGAGCAGTTCTTC. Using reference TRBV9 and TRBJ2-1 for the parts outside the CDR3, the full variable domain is DSGVTQTPKHLITATGQRVTLRCSPRSGDLSVYWYQQSLDQGLQFLIQYYNGEERAKGNILERFSAQQFPDLHSELNLSSLELGDSALYFCASSVLSQGAGGHEQFFGPGTRLTVL.